Below, 28 T cell receptor beta chains from the same sample are listed, as sequenced in a study of T cell repertoires in cytomegalovirus infection. These receptors have no identified antigens. TCRdb redid the calling of the reads with MiXCR, one entry per CDR3 protein. The table includes some 800,000 distinct CDR3 sequences, about 31% detected once. Sequencing was performed on cultured CD8+ T cells from PBMCs, taken from culture after CMV antigen stimulation. The receptors originated from a human donor in good health (CMV status not recorded). Some clones in this sample may be carry-over from other donors' samples.

Remarks on this clonotype: This may stem from a read error, because a much larger clone lies one nucleotide away. The chain joins TRBV13 to TRBJ2-7; D is uncertain. V was cut by 5 bases and J by 3 bases, with 5 bases left in between. Germline CDR1 and CDR2: PRHDT and FYEKMQ (reference sequence). The CDR3 has 11 residues. In nucleotides, the CDR3 is TGTGCCAGCAGCAACAACTACGAGCAGTACTTC. It is translated as CASSNNYEQYF.

The gene calls are TRBV5-6 and TRBJ2-7; 8 nucleotides match TRBD1. Germline CDR1 is SGHDT and CDR2 is YYEEEE. J lost 0 bases, V lost 6 bases, and 8 bases had no gene match. CDR3 length: 15 amino acids. CDR3 coding DNA: TGTGCCAGCAACCCCGGGACAGGTACCTCCTACGAGCAGTACGTC. As protein: CASNPGTGTSYEQYV.

The V gene is TRBV5-5, the J gene TRBJ2-1; D gene unclear. The V gene lost 4 bases and the J gene lost 6 bases, with 8 bases spanning the gap. Per the germline V gene, CDR1 is SGHKS and CDR2 is YYEKEE (reference sequence). The CDR3 loop spans 12 amino acids. CDR3 nucleotide sequence: TGTGCCAGCAGCGTCGCGACCAATGAGCAGTTCTTC. Amino acid sequence: CASSVATNEQFF.

The chain carries TRBV10-3 and TRBJ2-7; TRBD1 matches at 7 bases. The V segment lost 10 bases and the J segment 13 bases; nucleotides outside the gene matches: 22. The CDR3 sequence is 14 residues long. Germline assignment: CDR1 ENHRY and CDR2 SYGVKD. The chain's CDR3 is CANTSPGQRKRKYV. The CDR3 coding sequence is TGTGCCAACACTTCACCGGGACAGAGAAAAAGGAAATACGTC.

This clonotype was picked up a small number of times. The chain joins TRBV4-2 to TRBJ2-3; 9 bases fit TRBD2. CDR1 is LGHNA and CDR2 is YNFKEQ in the germline V gene. This CDR3 comprises 17 residues. Trimming cost V 0 bases and J 4 bases; bases outside gene matches: 8. The CDR3 sequence: CASSQDPSSGVSDTQYF. For the CDR3, the DNA is TGTGCCAGCAGCCAAGATCCCTCTAGCGGGGTGTCAGATACGCAGTATTTT.

A few counts support this clonotype. The chain carries TRBV19 and TRBJ2-3; D possibly corresponds to TRBD2 (6 bases). Germline V CDR1 and CDR2: LNHDA, SQIVND (reference sequence). This CDR3 contains 14 residues. Trimming stripped 4 bases from V and 7 bases from J, with 15 bases between. The CDR3 nucleotides are TGTGCCAGTAGTACTAGCGAAGGCACGCATACGCAGTATTTT. Its protein product is CASSTSEGTHTQYF.

V and J are TRBV2 and TRBJ1-1; the D is unclear. With 3 bases removed from V and 6 bases from J, the gap between germline ends came to 5 bases. In germline, CDR1 is SNHLY, CDR2 FYNNEI. This CDR3 spans 11 amino acids. CDR3 sequence reads: CASSEPSEAFF. The CDR3 coding sequence is TGTGCCAGCAGTGAGCCTTCTGAAGCTTTCTTT.

J is TRBJ2-5 and V is TRBV6-2 or TRBV6-3; TRBD1 matches 7 bases. J lost 2 bases, V lost 2 bases, and 2 bases had no gene match. This CDR3 has 14 residues. CDR1 and CDR2 from the germline V gene are MNHEY and SVGEGT. This chain's CDR3 is CASSYLGQQETQYF. As DNA, the CDR3 is TGTGCCAGCAGTTACCTGGGACAGCAAGAGACCCAGTACTTC.

In this sample, this clonotype turned up many times. V usage is TRBV7-9 and J usage is TRBJ1-5; no reliable D call. Germline V CDR1 and CDR2: SEHNR, FQNEAQ (reference sequence). Trimming left V 5 bases short and J 1 base short, with 12 bases between. The CDR3 spans 15 residues. CDR3 sequence reads: CASSQSDQSNQPQHF. CDR3 DNA: TGTGCCAGCAGCCAAAGCGACCAAAGCAATCAGCCCCAGCATTTT.

This clonotype was recorded many times. CDR3 DNA sequence: TGTGCCAGCAGGGTTAAGGGACATTGGGAGAACACTGAAGCTTTCTTT. Its protein product is CASRVKGHWENTEAFF. The rearrangement uses TRBV7-8 and TRBJ1-1, with TRBD1 as a possible D gene (6 bases). Trimming shortened V by 6 bases and J by 1 base, and 18 bases separated the two germline ends. This CDR3 has 16 residues. In germline, CDR1 is SGHVS, CDR2 FQNEAQ.

This clonotype appeared a few times. The chain recombines TRBV3-1 with TRBJ1-1, with D hard to call. Germline V gene data show CDR1 as LGHDT and CDR2 as YNNKEL (reference sequence). The CDR3 runs to 14 residues. V dropped 5 bases and J dropped 0 bases, with 10 bases sitting between them. As DNA, the CDR3 is TGTGCCAGCAGCTACAGCTTTTTGAACACTGAAGCTTTCTTT. Protein: CASSYSFLNTEAFF.

Note on this clonotype: A read error may explain this, as a much larger clone is one base away. V gene TRBV7-6 combines with J gene TRBJ2-7; possibly TRBD1 for D (6 bases). Germline assignment: CDR1 SGHVS and CDR2 FNYEAQ. The CDR3 contains 16 residues. DNA of the CDR3: TGTACCAGCAGCCGGGGTGGTGGACAGCCCTCCTACGAGCAGTACTTC. Its translation: CTSSRGGGQPSYEQYF.

The chain carries TRBV12-3 or TRBV12-4 and TRBJ1-2; D not certain. CDR3 length: 12 amino acids. V was shortened by 6 bases and J by 6 bases, with 11 bases between the two germline ends. The CDR3 nucleotides read TGTGCCAGCAGGTGGGGAGGTGATGGCTACACCTTC. It specifies CASRWGGDGYTF.

The chain couples TRBV6-5 to TRBJ2-2; 8 nucleotides align to TRBD1. Trimming at V came to 6 bases and at J to 8 bases, leaving 11 bases not matched to a gene. CDR3 length equals 15 residues. Per germline, CDR1 MNHEY and CDR2 SVGAGI. CDR3: CASRWDRQIMGELFF. As DNA, the CDR3 is TGTGCCAGCAGATGGGACAGGCAGATAATGGGGGAGCTGTTTTTT.

V and J are TRBV4-1 and TRBJ2-1; D unclear. Germline lookup yields CDR1 MGHRA and CDR2 YSYEKL. Between the trimmed V and J ends, which lost 1 base and 8 bases, there was a span of 12 bases. This CDR3 is built from 14 residues. In DNA, the CDR3 is TGCGCCAGCAGCCAAGCCCTGAGCACTGATGAGCAGTTCTTC. Its protein is CASSQALSTDEQFF.

The chain uses TRBV5-6 and TRBJ1-6; a weak D match, TRBD1 (5 bases). Trimming removed 4 bases at V and 7 bases at J, with 12 bases between. The CDR3 totals 14 residues. The germline V gene has CDR1 SGHDT and CDR2 YYEEEE. CDR3 DNA: TGTGCCAGCAGCATGGACGGGGGGAATTCACCCCTCCACTTT. This codes for CASSMDGGNSPLHF.

This clonotype was seen repeatedly, ten times or more. Sequence at one end of the junction differs from germline and may be a read error. Here the CDR3 reads CASSLGSAAYNEQFF. CDR3 bases: TGTGCTAGCAGCTTAGGTTCTGCAGCCTACAATGAGCAGTTCTTC. The rearrangement joins TRBV7-7 to TRBJ2-1; D not certain. Germline V gene lookup returns CDR1 SSHAT and CDR2 FNYEAQ (reference sequence). This CDR3 has 15 amino acids.

This clonotype showed up just a few times. The chain employs TRBV6-2 or TRBV6-3 and TRBJ1-5; D is perhaps TRBD1 (5 bases). Trimming removed 2 bases at V and 2 bases at J, with 13 bases between. This CDR3 has 16 amino acids. CDR1 MNHEY and CDR2 SVGEGT come from the germline V gene. CDR3 nucleotide sequence: TGTGCCAGCAGTTACGGGGCCCCTAGAGGCAATCAGCCCCAGCATTTT. Protein sequence: CASSYGAPRGNQPQHF.

This clonotype turned up a few times. V usage is TRBV7-9 and J usage is TRBJ2-1, with D possibly matching TRBD2 (5 bases). Trimming stripped 5 bases from V and 6 bases from J, with 8 bases between. CDR3 length: 12 amino acids. Per the germline V gene, CDR1 is SEHNR and CDR2 is FQNEAQ (reference sequence). CDR3 in amino acids: CASSRDPNEQFF. CDR3 nucleotides: TGTGCCAGCAGCCGGGATCCCAATGAGCAGTTCTTC.

This clonotype was seen a single time. This could be a read error, since a much larger clone is one nucleotide away. This chain joins TRBV12-3 or TRBV12-4 and TRBJ1-1; D uncertain. The CDR3 length is 15 residues. Trimming cost V 1 base and J 4 bases, with 13 bases left between them. The DNA of the CDR3 is TGTGCCAGCAGTTTAGGAGGACTGAAGACCACTGAAGCTTTCTTT. Its protein is CASSLGGLKTTEAFF.

The chain couples TRBV29-1 to TRBJ2-1; D uncertain. The germline V and J ends were trimmed by 6 bases and 4 bases, with 13 bases remaining between them. The CDR3 totals 13 residues. Germline CDR1 SQVTM, CDR2 ANQGSEA. CDR3 residues: CSVALRVYNEQFF. DNA for the CDR3: TGCAGCGTAGCCTTAAGGGTTTACAATGAGCAGTTCTTC.

This clonotype turned up a few times. The chain uses TRBV6-2 or TRBV6-3 and TRBJ1-1; D might be TRBD1 (5 bases). Per germline, CDR1 MNHEY and CDR2 SVGEGT. V lost 6 bases, J lost 8 bases, and 19 bases lay in between. This CDR3 has 14 amino acids. The CDR3 DNA reads as TGTGCCAGCAGGGGGTTAAGAGGGGTGGTCGAAGCTTTCTTT. This gives the protein CASRGLRGVVEAFF.

In this sample, this clonotype turned up many times. The chain links TRBV7-9 to TRBJ2-1; D is uncertain. This CDR3 has 14 amino acids. Trimming took 1 base from V and 5 from J, leaving 9 bases between them. Germline V CDR1 and CDR2: SEHNR, FQNEAQ (reference sequence). The DNA for the CDR3 is TGTGCCAGCAGCTTAGGTGGGTACGACAATGAGCAGTTCTTC. Translating gives CASSLGGYDNEQFF.

The chain links TRBV7-6 to TRBJ2-5; 10 bases match TRBD2. Trimming removed 8 bases from V and 0 bases from J; junction bases left unmatched: 6. Germline loops: CDR1 SGHVS, CDR2 FNYEAQ. This CDR3 region has 15 residues. CDR3 amino acids: CASGRAGGYQETQYF. The CDR3, as DNA: TGTGCCAGCGGTCGAGCGGGGGGGTACCAAGAGACCCAGTACTTC.

The chain carries TRBV7-2 and TRBJ1-4; D remains ambiguous. Germline CDR1 is SGHTA and CDR2 is FQGNSA. There are 15 residues in the CDR3. Trimming removed 1 base at V and 0 bases at J, with 6 bases between. CDR3 coding DNA: TGTGCCAGCAGCTTAGTCGATACAACTAATGAAAAACTGTTTTTT. It translates to CASSLVDTTNEKLFF.

The chain uses TRBV15 and TRBJ2-3; a possible D gene is TRBD2 (6 bases). CDR1 LNHNV and CDR2 YYDKDF come from the germline V gene (reference sequence). V dropped 1 base and J dropped 4 bases, with 9 bases sitting between them. This CDR3 is 14 amino acids long. The CDR3 is CATSRAGDPDTQYF. The CDR3 DNA is TGTGCCACCAGCAGAGCGGGGGACCCAGATACGCAGTATTTT.

There are a few counts of this clonotype. The rearrangement uses TRBV7-9 and TRBJ2-1; no clear D. This CDR3 spans 12 amino acids. The V and J ends lost 4 bases and 9 bases respectively, with 10 bases between them. Germline V CDR1 and CDR2: SEHNR, FQNEAQ (reference sequence). CDR3 sequence reads: CASSSTPGEQFF. DNA of the CDR3: TGTGCCAGCAGCTCGACTCCGGGTGAGCAGTTCTTC.

Only one count was recorded for this clonotype. This CDR3 is CASSYGTQGLDGYTF. CDR3 sequence (DNA): TGTGCCAGCAGTTACGGCACACAGGGATTGGATGGCTACACCTTC. The genes are TRBV6-2 or TRBV6-3 and TRBJ1-2; D is perhaps TRBD1 (6 bases). Germline V lookup: CDR1 MNHEY, CDR2 SVGEGT. V lost 2 bases and J lost 6, with 16 bases in between. CDR3 length: 15 residues.